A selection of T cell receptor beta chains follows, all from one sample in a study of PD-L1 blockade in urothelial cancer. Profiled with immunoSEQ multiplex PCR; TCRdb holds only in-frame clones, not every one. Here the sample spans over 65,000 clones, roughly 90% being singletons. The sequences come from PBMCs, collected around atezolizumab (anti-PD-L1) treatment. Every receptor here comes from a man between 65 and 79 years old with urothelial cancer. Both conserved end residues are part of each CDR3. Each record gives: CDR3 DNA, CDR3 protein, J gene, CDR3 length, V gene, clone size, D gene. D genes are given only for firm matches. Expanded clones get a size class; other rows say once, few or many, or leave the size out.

CDR3 DNA: TGTGCCAGTACCCCCGGACAGGGTATCTCCTACAATGAGCAGTTCTTC
CDR3 protein: CASTPGQGISYNEQFF
J gene: TRBJ2-1
CDR3 length: 16
V gene: TRBV19
clone size: NA
D gene: TRBD1

CDR3 DNA: TGCGCCAGCAGCTTGGAGGGGTTTGGCAATCAGCCCCAGCATTTT
CDR3 protein: CASSLEGFGNQPQHF
J gene: TRBJ1-5
CDR3 length: 15
V gene: TRBV5-1
clone size: NA
D gene: NA

CDR3 DNA: TGTGCCAGCAGAAGGGTCGCAGGGGACTCCTACAATGAGCAGTTCTTC
CDR3 protein: CASRRVAGDSYNEQFF
J gene: TRBJ2-1
CDR3 length: 16
V gene: TRBV2
clone size: NA
D gene: NA

CDR3 DNA: TGCGCCAGTTTTGGACAGGTGAAGCCTAACTATGGCTACACCTTC
CDR3 protein: CASFGQVKPNYGYTF
J gene: TRBJ1-2
CDR3 length: 15
V gene: TRBV4-1
clone size: NA
D gene: TRBD1

CDR3 DNA: TGTGCCAGCAGTACCGGGCTACGGGATGTCGTTGGTGAGCAGTTCTTC
CDR3 protein: CASSTGLRDVVGEQFF
J gene: TRBJ2-1
CDR3 length: 16
V gene: TRBV7-3
clone size: once
D gene: NA

CDR3 DNA: TGTGCCAGTAGTCCAAACAACGGGGGGAATGAAAAACTGTTTTTT
CDR3 protein: CASSPNNGGNEKLFF
J gene: TRBJ1-4
CDR3 length: 15
V gene: TRBV19
clone size: once
D gene: NA

CDR3 DNA: TGTGCCAGCAGCTTTCTACAGGGGAACACTGAAGCTTTCTTT
CDR3 protein: CASSFLQGNTEAFF
J gene: TRBJ1-1
CDR3 length: 14
V gene: TRBV6-5
clone size: NA
D gene: NA

CDR3 DNA: TGTGCCAGCAGAGACCAGGGGAGCAATCAGCCCCAGCATTTT
CDR3 protein: CASRDQGSNQPQHF
J gene: TRBJ1-5
CDR3 length: 14
V gene: TRBV6-1
clone size: few
D gene: NA

CDR3 DNA: TGTGCCAGCAGCAGGACCGGGACACCTTCAAGAAACACCATATATTTT
CDR3 protein: CASSRTGTPSRNTIYF
J gene: TRBJ1-3
CDR3 length: 16
V gene: TRBV27
clone size: NA
D gene: NA

CDR3 DNA: TGTGCCAGCAGTTCCTACCGAGACTACGAGCAGTACTTC
CDR3 protein: CASSSYRDYEQYF
J gene: TRBJ2-7
CDR3 length: 13
V gene: TRBV27
clone size: NA
D gene: NA

CDR3 DNA: TGTGCCAGCAGTCTGACAGGGACGAACACTGAAGCTTTCTTT
CDR3 protein: CASSLTGTNTEAFF
J gene: TRBJ1-1
CDR3 length: 14
V gene: TRBV2
clone size: NA
D gene: TRBD1

CDR3 DNA: TGTGCCAGCAGCTTAGACAGTGACACAGATACGCAGTATTTT
CDR3 protein: CASSLDSDTDTQYF
J gene: TRBJ2-3
CDR3 length: 14
V gene: TRBV7-9
clone size: NA
D gene: NA

CDR3 DNA: TGTGCCAGCCGCGGGACAGCTAAGTCCGAATCAACCTACGAGCAGTACTTC
CDR3 protein: CASRGTAKSESTYEQYF
J gene: TRBJ2-7
CDR3 length: 17
V gene: TRBV25-1
clone size: few
D gene: NA

CDR3 DNA: TGCGCCAGCAGCTGCCGCGGGGGCACTGAAGCTTTCTTT
CDR3 protein: CASSCRGGTEAFF
J gene: TRBJ1-1
CDR3 length: 13
V gene: TRBV23-1
clone size: NA
D gene: NA

CDR3 DNA: TGTGCCACCACAGAGACTACCTACGAGCAGTACTTC
CDR3 protein: CATTETTYEQYF
J gene: TRBJ2-7
CDR3 length: 12
V gene: TRBV10-3
clone size: few
D gene: NA

CDR3 DNA: TGTGCCAGCAGCGCGGACAGGAGGTCGTCCGGGGAGCTGTTTTTT
CDR3 protein: CASSADRRSSGELFF
J gene: TRBJ2-2
CDR3 length: 15
V gene: TRBV9
clone size: once
D gene: TRBD1

CDR3 DNA: TGCAGCGTTGCCGGAGGGGACAGAACTTATGGCTACACCTTC
CDR3 protein: CSVAGGDRTYGYTF
J gene: TRBJ1-2
CDR3 length: 14
V gene: TRBV29-1
clone size: NA
D gene: TRBD1

CDR3 DNA: TGCGCCAGCAGCTTTTCTAGCGGGCAGCCCGAGCAGTACTTC
CDR3 protein: CASSFSSGQPEQYF
J gene: TRBJ2-7
CDR3 length: 14
V gene: TRBV5-1
clone size: NA
D gene: TRBD2

CDR3 DNA: TGTGCCATCAGTGGTCCTGTTTCTAGCGGGGACACAGATACGCAGTATTTT
CDR3 protein: CAISGPVSSGDTDTQYF
J gene: TRBJ2-3
CDR3 length: 17
V gene: TRBV10-3
clone size: once
D gene: TRBD2

CDR3 DNA: TGTGCCAGCAGGGAACGGACAGGAGATAATGAAAAACTGTTTTTT
CDR3 protein: CASRERTGDNEKLFF
J gene: TRBJ1-4
CDR3 length: 15
V gene: TRBV2
clone size: NA
D gene: TRBD1

CDR3 DNA: TGTGCCAGCAGCTTGTGGGACAGAGGCAATCAGCCCCAGCATTTT
CDR3 protein: CASSLWDRGNQPQHF
J gene: TRBJ1-5
CDR3 length: 15
V gene: TRBV5-6
clone size: NA
D gene: TRBD1

CDR3 DNA: TGTGCCAGTAGTCAAAGCACCCGGGAGATGCGGAATACGCAGTATTTT
CDR3 protein: CASSQSTREMRNTQYF
J gene: TRBJ2-3
CDR3 length: 16
V gene: TRBV19
clone size: NA
D gene: NA

CDR3 DNA: TGTGCCAGCAGCCACAGAGCCCAAGAGACCCAGTACTTC
CDR3 protein: CASSHRAQETQYF
J gene: TRBJ2-5
CDR3 length: 13
V gene: TRBV6-6
clone size: NA
D gene: NA

CDR3 DNA: TGTGCCAGCAGTTTAGAACAGTTCTATGGCTACACCTTC
CDR3 protein: CASSLEQFYGYTF
J gene: TRBJ1-2
CDR3 length: 13
V gene: TRBV27
clone size: NA
D gene: NA

CDR3 DNA: TGTGCCAGTAGTTCCCAGGGTGTGAGAAGCAATCAGCCCCAGCATTTT
CDR3 protein: CASSSQGVRSNQPQHF
J gene: TRBJ1-5
CDR3 length: 16
V gene: TRBV19
clone size: NA
D gene: NA

CDR3 DNA: TGTGCCAGCAGTGCGGGGGCACACAATGAGCAGTTCTTC
CDR3 protein: CASSAGAHNEQFF
J gene: TRBJ2-1
CDR3 length: 13
V gene: TRBV19
clone size: once
D gene: NA

CDR3 DNA: TGTGCCAGCAGTTTCTTAGCGGGCACAGATACGCAGTATTTT
CDR3 protein: CASSFLAGTDTQYF
J gene: TRBJ2-3
CDR3 length: 14
V gene: TRBV27
clone size: NA
D gene: NA

CDR3 DNA: TGTGCCAGCAGTGAGGGGGACTATGGCTACACCTTC
CDR3 protein: CASSEGDYGYTF
J gene: TRBJ1-2
CDR3 length: 12
V gene: TRBV6-6
clone size: NA
D gene: NA

CDR3 DNA: TGCGCCAGCAGCCTAGGTAGCGAGTTATACGAGCAGTACTTC
CDR3 protein: CASSLGSELYEQYF
J gene: TRBJ2-7
CDR3 length: 14
V gene: TRBV5-1
clone size: NA
D gene: NA

CDR3 DNA: TGTGCCAGCACTAGGGACAGTGGATCCTACGAGCAGTACTTC
CDR3 protein: CASTRDSGSYEQYF
J gene: TRBJ2-7
CDR3 length: 14
V gene: TRBV2
clone size: few
D gene: TRBD1

CDR3 DNA: TGCGCCAGCAGAAGGGAGCCAGCGGAGACCCAGTACTTC
CDR3 protein: CASRREPAETQYF
J gene: TRBJ2-5
CDR3 length: 13
V gene: TRBV5-1
clone size: NA
D gene: NA

CDR3 DNA: TGTGCCAGCAACGGAGCTACAGATACGCAGTATTTT
CDR3 protein: CASNGATDTQYF
J gene: TRBJ2-3
CDR3 length: 12
V gene: TRBV6-1
clone size: NA
D gene: NA

CDR3 DNA: TGTGCCAGCCTTACTCTGTCTGGAAACACCATATATTTT
CDR3 protein: CASLTLSGNTIYF
J gene: TRBJ1-3
CDR3 length: 13
V gene: TRBV28
clone size: once
D gene: NA

CDR3 DNA: TGTGCCAGCAGTGAAGGGACAGGGGGCGCAGATACGCAGTATTTT
CDR3 protein: CASSEGTGGADTQYF
J gene: TRBJ2-3
CDR3 length: 15
V gene: TRBV2
clone size: NA
D gene: TRBD1

CDR3 DNA: TGTGCCAGCAGTCGGACAGGGGTAAGCTCCTACGAGCAGTACTTC
CDR3 protein: CASSRTGVSSYEQYF
J gene: TRBJ2-7
CDR3 length: 15
V gene: TRBV27
clone size: NA
D gene: TRBD1

CDR3 DNA: TGCGCCAGCAGCTTGGTCGGATTCGGGGGCACCGGGGAGCTGTTTTTT
CDR3 protein: CASSLVGFGGTGELFF
J gene: TRBJ2-2
CDR3 length: 16
V gene: TRBV5-1
clone size: NA
D gene: NA

CDR3 DNA: TGTGCCAGCAGTTTTGGGGACAGGGATTTTTATGGCTACACCTTC
CDR3 protein: CASSFGDRDFYGYTF
J gene: TRBJ1-2
CDR3 length: 15
V gene: TRBV28
clone size: NA
D gene: TRBD1

CDR3 DNA: TGCGCCAGCAGCTTGGAGCCGGGGAGGAAGGCCAATGAGCAGTTCTTC
CDR3 protein: CASSLEPGRKANEQFF
J gene: TRBJ2-1
CDR3 length: 16
V gene: TRBV5-1
clone size: NA
D gene: NA

CDR3 DNA: TGCGCCAGCAGCCGACGGACAGGGGCAACTAATGAAAAACTGTTTTTT
CDR3 protein: CASSRRTGATNEKLFF
J gene: TRBJ1-4
CDR3 length: 16
V gene: TRBV5-1
clone size: NA
D gene: TRBD1

CDR3 DNA: TGTGCCAGCAGCTTGGAGTGGGGACAGGGGGCGACTGGGGCCAACGTCCTGACTTTC
CDR3 protein: CASSLEWGQGATGANVLTF
J gene: TRBJ2-6
CDR3 length: 19
V gene: TRBV5-6
clone size: NA
D gene: TRBD1

CDR3 DNA: TGCGCCAGCAGCTTGGGGGACAGGGGCTTAGGCTACACCTTC
CDR3 protein: CASSLGDRGLGYTF
J gene: TRBJ1-2
CDR3 length: 14
V gene: TRBV5-1
clone size: NA
D gene: TRBD1

CDR3 DNA: TGTGCCAGCAGCCCTTTAGTAGGGACAGGGGACACCTACGAGCAGTACTTC
CDR3 protein: CASSPLVGTGDTYEQYF
J gene: TRBJ2-7
CDR3 length: 17
V gene: TRBV11-2
clone size: NA
D gene: TRBD1

CDR3 DNA: TGCGCCAGCAGCCGGGGCCACGAGCAGTACTTC
CDR3 protein: CASSRGHEQYF
J gene: TRBJ2-7
CDR3 length: 11
V gene: TRBV4-1
clone size: NA
D gene: NA

CDR3 DNA: TGTGCCAGCAGTTTAGTTACTAGCGCTGGCAATGAGCAGTTCTTC
CDR3 protein: CASSLVTSAGNEQFF
J gene: TRBJ2-1
CDR3 length: 15
V gene: TRBV28
clone size: NA
D gene: TRBD2

CDR3 DNA: TGTGCCAGCAGCTCCGGGACTTTACCCACAGATACGCAGTATTTT
CDR3 protein: CASSSGTLPTDTQYF
J gene: TRBJ2-3
CDR3 length: 15
V gene: TRBV27
clone size: NA
D gene: NA

CDR3 DNA: TGTGCCAGCAGCTACAGCACAGATACGCAGTATTTT
CDR3 protein: CASSYSTDTQYF
J gene: TRBJ2-3
CDR3 length: 12
V gene: TRBV2
clone size: few
D gene: NA

CDR3 DNA: TGTGCCAGCAGTGAAGGACAGGGGGTTACAGATACGCAGTATTTT
CDR3 protein: CASSEGQGVTDTQYF
J gene: TRBJ2-3
CDR3 length: 15
V gene: TRBV6-1
clone size: NA
D gene: TRBD1

CDR3 DNA: TGTGCCAGCAGCTTGGAATCTACAGATACGCAGTATTTT
CDR3 protein: CASSLESTDTQYF
J gene: TRBJ2-3
CDR3 length: 13
V gene: TRBV5-6
clone size: NA
D gene: NA

CDR3 DNA: TGTGCCAGCAGCTTGATGGGACAGGGGGGAAGCAATCAGCCCCAGCATTTT
CDR3 protein: CASSLMGQGGSNQPQHF
J gene: TRBJ1-5
CDR3 length: 17
V gene: TRBV5-4
clone size: NA
D gene: TRBD1

CDR3 DNA: TGCGCCAGCAGTCAATCTCCAGGGGGCGAGAGTGATCAGCCCCAGCATTTT
CDR3 protein: CASSQSPGGESDQPQHF
J gene: TRBJ1-5
CDR3 length: 17
V gene: TRBV23-1
clone size: once
D gene: TRBD1

CDR3 DNA: TGTGCCATCAGTACCGGGACAGGGGGGACAGATACGCAGTATTTT
CDR3 protein: CAISTGTGGTDTQYF
J gene: TRBJ2-3
CDR3 length: 15
V gene: TRBV10-3
clone size: NA
D gene: TRBD1

CDR3 DNA: TGCAGCGTCGGGGATATCGAGACCCAGTACTTC
CDR3 protein: CSVGDIETQYF
J gene: TRBJ2-5
CDR3 length: 11
V gene: TRBV29-1
clone size: NA
D gene: NA

CDR3 DNA: TGTGCCAGCAGCTCTCTAGCGGGAGCGAACTACGAGCAGTACTTC
CDR3 protein: CASSSLAGANYEQYF
J gene: TRBJ2-7
CDR3 length: 15
V gene: TRBV5-4
clone size: NA
D gene: TRBD2

CDR3 DNA: TGTGCCAGCTCACCTCAATCGGGTTACTATGGCTACACCTTC
CDR3 protein: CASSPQSGYYGYTF
J gene: TRBJ1-2
CDR3 length: 14
V gene: TRBV18
clone size: NA
D gene: NA

CDR3 DNA: TGTGCCAGCAGTGGGGACAGGGTCGGCACTGAAGCTTTCTTT
CDR3 protein: CASSGDRVGTEAFF
J gene: TRBJ1-1
CDR3 length: 14
V gene: TRBV2
clone size: few
D gene: TRBD1

CDR3 DNA: TGTGCCAGTAGTATCGCTAGCGGAACCTACGAGCAGTACTTC
CDR3 protein: CASSIASGTYEQYF
J gene: TRBJ2-7
CDR3 length: 14
V gene: TRBV19
clone size: NA
D gene: TRBD2

CDR3 DNA: TGTGCCAGTAGTAGGTCAACGGGCACAGATACGCAGTATTTT
CDR3 protein: CASSRSTGTDTQYF
J gene: TRBJ2-3
CDR3 length: 14
V gene: TRBV19
clone size: NA
D gene: NA

CDR3 DNA: TGTGCCAGCAGCCGGGACAGGGGGAATCAGCCCCAGCATTTT
CDR3 protein: CASSRDRGNQPQHF
J gene: TRBJ1-5
CDR3 length: 14
V gene: TRBV9
clone size: NA
D gene: TRBD1